The 28 T cell receptor beta chains below all came from one sample that was sequenced in a study of blood T cell repertoires in COVID-19. Here immunoSEQ multiplex PCR was the method, and the copy in TCRdb shows in-frame clones only, minus some. The data show roughly 150,000 clones, around 89% seen once. The sample was peripheral blood. These receptors all stem from a woman of 80 years or more with acute or convalescent COVID-19.

The V call is TRBV7-2, the J call TRBJ1-5; 7 nucleotides align to TRBD1. This CDR3 spans 14 amino acids. The germline CDR1 and CDR2 sequences are SGHTA and FQGNSA. Unmatched junction bases numbered 3, after V lost 4 bases and J lost 3 bases. Written as DNA, the CDR3 is TGTGCCAGCAGCTCGACAGGGAACAATCAGCCCCAGCATTTT. Translated: CASSSTGNNQPQHF.

The chain uses TRBV4-3 and TRBJ1-1; TRBD1 is a possible D gene (6 bases). Trimming shortened V by 1 base and J by 5 bases, and 14 bases separated the two germline ends. Germline V CDR1 and CDR2: LGHNA, YSLEER. The CDR3 covers 15 residues. The CDR3 region has the DNA TGCGCCAGCAGCCAAGTCAGGGGATTAGGAACTGAAGCTTTCTTT. Protein: CASSQVRGLGTEAFF.

The chain uses TRBV18 and TRBJ2-7, with D perhaps TRBD1 (6 bases). Trimming stripped 5 bases from V and 5 bases from J, with 13 bases between. The CDR3 contains 13 residues. Germline-derived CDR1 and CDR2 are KGHSH and LQKENI. CDR3 amino acids: CASSWTEGDEQYF. For the CDR3, the DNA is TGTGCCAGCTCATGGACAGAGGGGGACGAGCAGTACTTC.

The V and J genes are TRBV10-3 and TRBJ1-2; tentative D call: TRBD1 (5 bases). Germline-derived CDR1 and CDR2 are ENHRY and SYGVKD. There are 12 residues in the CDR3. V lost 3 bases, J lost 8 bases, and 10 bases lay in between. The CDR3 DNA reads as TGTGCCATCAGTGACGCAGGGAAAGGCTACACCTTC. Translated, it gives CAISDAGKGYTF.

This clone is a singleton in its sample. This chain connects TRBV18 to TRBJ1-6; no clear D gene. Germline CDR1 and CDR2: KGHSH and LQKENI. V was shortened by 6 bases and J by 9 bases, with 21 bases between the two germline ends. This CDR3 has 16 residues. DNA for the CDR3: TGTGCCAGCTCGGCCGATTCCTACGCGGCGGGTTCACCCCTCCACTTT. Amino acid sequence: CASSADSYAAGSPLHF.

The J gene is TRBJ1-2, the V gene TRBV10-3, with D perhaps TRBD1 (6 bases). The CDR3 extends over 12 amino acids. V was shortened by 4 bases and J by 8 bases, with 11 bases between the two germline ends. Germline-derived CDR1 and CDR2 are ENHRY and SYGVKD. The CDR3 spells CAISGQAVGYTF. The CDR3 DNA is TGTGCCATCAGTGGACAGGCTGTCGGCTACACCTTC.

V gene TRBV10-1 combines with J gene TRBJ1-2; 8 nucleotides agree with TRBD1. Germline V gene lookup returns CDR1 WNHNN and CDR2 SYGVQD (reference sequence). The CDR3 contains 13 residues. V shed 2 bases and J 4 bases; nucleotides not matched to a gene: 0. The CDR3 region is CASSEGQGYGYTF. Written as DNA, the CDR3 is TGCGCCAGCAGTGAGGGACAGGGCTATGGCTACACCTTC.

The gene calls are TRBV7-3 and TRBJ2-3; 7 nucleotides line up with TRBD2. Germline trimming cut 0 bases from V and 0 bases from J; bases unmatched to any gene: 0. Per germline, CDR1 SGHTA and CDR2 FQGTGA. The CDR3 loop spans 15 amino acids. In DNA, the CDR3 is TGTGCCAGCAGCTTAACTAGCGGGAGCACAGATACGCAGTATTTT. Residues: CASSLTSGSTDTQYF.

J is TRBJ1-1 and V is TRBV9, with 8 bases matching TRBD1. Unmatched junction bases numbered 6, after V lost 4 bases and J lost 1 base. This CDR3 has 15 residues. Germline CDR1 is SGDLS and CDR2 is YYNGEE. CDR3 in DNA: TGTGCCAGCAGCTTGACCGGGACAGGGAACACTGAAGCTTTCTTT. This gives the protein CASSLTGTGNTEAFF. Supplemented by reference TRBV9 and TRBJ1-1, the full variable domain reads DSGVTQTPKHLITATGQRVTLRCSPRSGDLSVYWYQQSLDQGLQFLIQYYNGEERAKGNILERFSAQQFPDLHSELNLSSLELGDSALYFCASSLTGTGNTEAFFGQGTRLTVV.

V usage is TRBV7-2 and J usage is TRBJ1-5; 7 bases match TRBD1. Germline assignment: CDR1 SGHTA and CDR2 FQGNSA. Unmatched junction bases numbered 8, after V lost 8 bases and J lost 4 bases. This CDR3 is built from 14 residues. This CDR3 reads CASRRDSANQPQHF. The CDR3 DNA reads as TGTGCCAGCCGGAGGGACAGCGCGAATCAGCCCCAGCATTTT.

The V call is TRBV7-9, the J call TRBJ2-5; the D gene is possibly TRBD1 (5 bases). CDR1 and CDR2 from the germline V gene are SEHNR and FQNEAQ (reference sequence). The CDR3 loop spans 18 amino acids. Trimming took off 1 base at V and 2 bases at J, with 20 bases between the two ends. The CDR3 DNA reads TGTGCCAGCAGCTTAGAGTATTATGTTGGGGCAGGACAAGAGACCCAGTACTTC. This sequence encodes CASSLEYYVGAGQETQYF.

The chain has TRBV7-9 and TRBJ1-1; TRBD1 agrees at 9 bases. In germline, CDR1 is SEHNR, CDR2 FQNEAQ (reference sequence). The CDR3 extends over 17 amino acids. V shed 4 bases and J 6 bases; nucleotides not matched to a gene: 15. CDR3 amino acids: CASSSGQGTVRGAEAFF. The CDR3 coding sequence is TGTGCCAGCAGCTCAGGACAGGGGACAGTAAGAGGCGCTGAAGCTTTCTTT.

The CDR3 spells CATRGPGENTIYF. The CDR3 DNA reads TGTGCCACCAGGGGACCAGGGGAAAACACCATATATTTT. This rearrangement joins TRBV25-1 to TRBJ1-3; a weak D match, TRBD1 (6 bases). CDR1 is MGHDK, CDR2 SYGVNS, per germline. This CDR3 has 13 residues. The ends were cut back, 10 bases at V and 6 bases at J, with 16 bases in the middle.

CDR3 bases: TGTGCCAGCAGTTACACTGGTGGTCAGCCCCAGCATTTT. It specifies CASSYTGGQPQHF. The J gene is TRBJ1-5, the V gene TRBV6-2 or TRBV6-3; no definite D call. The V gene lost 2 bases and the J gene lost 6 bases, with 8 bases spanning the gap. The CDR3 consists of 13 residues. Per germline, CDR1 MNHEY and CDR2 SVGEGT.

This rearrangement joins TRBV19 to TRBJ1-1; 11 positions agree with TRBD1. CDR3 length: 16 residues. Germline V gene data show CDR1 as LNHDA and CDR2 as SQIVND (reference sequence). Losses at the gene ends were 4 bases for V and 1 base for J; bases not matched to a gene: 5. The CDR3 DNA reads TGTGCCAGTAGTACCTCCGGGACAGGGGGGAACACTGAAGCTTTCTTT. It specifies CASSTSGTGGNTEAFF. Drawing the rest from reference TRBV19 and TRBJ1-1, the complete variable domain is DGGITQSPKYLFRKEGQNVTLSCEQNLNHDAMYWYRQDPGQGLRLIYYSQIVNDFQKGDIAEGYSVSREKKESFPLTVTSAQKNPTAFYLCASSTSGTGGNTEAFFGQGTRLTVV.

The V gene is TRBV5-4, the J gene TRBJ1-3; D ambiguous. The ends were cut back, 0 bases at V and 3 bases at J, with 10 bases in the middle. Germline V gives CDR1 SGHNT, CDR2 YYREEE (reference sequence). CDR3 length: 15 amino acids. Here the CDR3 reads CASSLGGDGGNTIYF. CDR3 coding DNA: TGTGCCAGCAGCTTGGGCGGGGATGGTGGAAACACCATATATTTT.

The chain carries TRBV19 and TRBJ1-3; 10 bases fit TRBD1. The V gene's germline CDR1 is LNHDA and CDR2 SQIVND (reference sequence). The junction had 7 bases not matched to a gene; V was cut back by 8 bases and J by 0 bases. This CDR3 region has 16 residues. The CDR3 sequence: CASGRDRGFSGNTIYF. The CDR3 coding sequence is TGTGCCAGTGGCCGGGACAGGGGATTCTCTGGAAACACCATATATTTT.

The chain joins TRBV6-2 or TRBV6-3 to TRBJ2-1; TRBD1 matches 7 bases. Germline assignment: CDR1 MNHEY and CDR2 SVGEGT. CDR3 length: 14 residues. V lost 6 bases, J lost 6 bases, and 8 bases stayed unmatched. CDR3 coding DNA: TGTGCCAGCAGCAAAACAGGGGCCCTCAATGAGCAGTTCTTC. Translation: CASSKTGALNEQFF.

The J gene is TRBJ1-4, the V gene TRBV4-1; a possible D gene is TRBD1 (6 bases). This CDR3 comprises 13 residues. Looked up from germline, CDR1 is MGHRA and CDR2 is YSYEKL. V was pared by 3 bases and J by 7 bases, with 9 bases between. DNA of the CDR3: TGCGCCAGCAGCCAGACACAGGGTGAAAAACTGTTTTTT. This translates into CASSQTQGEKLFF.

The genes are TRBV6-6 and TRBJ2-7; 7 bases agree with TRBD1. J gave up 4 bases and V 10 bases, and 13 bases lay outside the gene matches. Germline assignment: CDR1 MNHNY and CDR2 SVGAGI (reference sequence). The CDR3 length is 14 residues. Here the CDR3 reads CATQIYRGMYEQYF. The CDR3 DNA is TGTGCCACCCAAATCTACAGGGGTATGTACGAGCAGTACTTC.

This chain links TRBV3-1 (or the pseudogene TRBV3-2) with TRBJ1-2; perhaps TRBD1 as D (5 bases). Germline CDR1 LGHDT, CDR2 YNNKEL (reference sequence). CDR3 length equals 16 residues. Trimming pared 4 bases from V and 2 bases from J, leaving 17 bases between. Here the CDR3 reads CASSPMGGGRNYGYTF. For the CDR3, the DNA is TGTGCCAGCAGCCCGATGGGGGGGGGACGAAACTATGGCTACACCTTC.

The chain combines TRBV25-1 with TRBJ1-1; D gene uncertain. Germline V gene sequence: CDR1 MGHDK, CDR2 SYGVNS. This CDR3 comprises 12 residues. Trimming left V 7 bases short and J 1 base short, with 7 bases between. CDR3 DNA: TGTGCCAGCATGAGAGGGAACACTGAAGCTTTCTTT. Translating gives CASMRGNTEAFF.

The chain carries TRBV3-1 (or the pseudogene TRBV3-2) and TRBJ1-1; possible D gene TRBD1, 5 bases. CDR1 LGHDT and CDR2 YNNKEL come from the germline V gene (reference sequence). Trimming took off 1 base at V and 0 bases at J, with 9 bases between the two ends. The CDR3 consists of 15 residues. The CDR3 DNA reads as TGTGCCAGCAGCCAAGTGGAAGGGGTGAACACTGAAGCTTTCTTT. Translated, it gives CASSQVEGVNTEAFF.

The chain carries TRBV6-1 and TRBJ1-1; 12 nucleotides align to TRBD1. Losses at the gene ends were 1 base for V and 0 bases for J; bases not matched to a gene: 3. This CDR3 is built from 17 residues. The germline CDR1 and CDR2 sequences are MNHNS and SASEGT. Written as DNA, the CDR3 is TGTGCCAGCAGTGAAGAGGGACAGGGGGCCTTGAACACTGAAGCTTTCTTT. Translation: CASSEEGQGALNTEAFF.

The CDR3: CASSLAPAGYGYTF. In nucleotides, the CDR3 is TGCGCCAGCAGCTTGGCGCCGGCGGGCTATGGCTACACCTTC. This chain joins TRBV5-1 and TRBJ1-2; D is undetermined. V gave up 0 bases and J gave up 4 bases, with 10 bases separating them. The V gene's germline CDR1 is SGHRS and CDR2 YFSETQ. The CDR3 totals 14 residues.

In this sample, this clone turned up a few times. The chain uses TRBV7-8 and TRBJ1-5; 7 bases agree with TRBD1. The junction had 2 bases not matched to a gene; V was cut back by 5 bases and J by 4 bases. CDR3 length: 13 amino acids. Per the germline V gene, CDR1 is SGHVS and CDR2 is FQNEAQ. The CDR3, as DNA: TGTGCCAGCAGCCTGACAGGGAATCAGCCCCAGCATTTT. Translated, it gives CASSLTGNQPQHF.

This rearrangement joins TRBV27 to TRBJ1-1; D not certain. The V end lost 3 bases, the J end lost 3 bases, and 14 bases lay between the germline ends. The CDR3 totals 15 residues. Germline V CDR1 and CDR2: MNHEY, SMNVEV (reference sequence). The CDR3 loop is CASSFRIHRDTEAFF. The CDR3, as DNA: TGTGCCAGCAGTTTCCGTATTCACCGAGACACTGAAGCTTTCTTT.

CDR3 sequence reads: CASSLGDRVNTEAFF. The CDR3 bases are TGTGCCAGCAGCTTAGGGGACAGGGTGAACACTGAAGCTTTCTTT. The chain links TRBV7-9 to TRBJ1-1; 9 bases map to TRBD1. The CDR3 has 15 amino acids. CDR1 and CDR2 from the germline V gene are SEHNR and FQNEAQ (reference sequence). Trimming at V came to 1 base and at J to 0 bases, leaving 0 bases not matched to a gene.